The clone carrying this T cell receptor beta chain was observed a handful of times. Its specificity is unknown. The investigators reverse transcribed all of the isolated RNA, so they sequenced expressed TCRB transcripts. Only in-frame clones appear in the TCRdb table, and some are missing; sequencing was by immunoSEQ multiplex PCR. Of hundreds of thousands of clones in the sample, over 13% are singletons; the top ten hold 0.03% to 0.04%. The V gene's germline CDR1 is MNHEY and CDR2 SVGAGI. The CDR3 contains 15 residues. V dropped 6 bases and J dropped 6 bases, with 21 bases sitting between them. The data were taken from a study of beta chain features in type 1 diabetes. Study conclusions and caveats: Patients with Type 1 diabetes showed moderately but significantly shorter TCRB CDR3s in all four CD4+ subsets.

This sequence originates from a man between 18 and 29 years old with type 1 diabetes. Input material: naive CD4+ T cells from blood. The rearrangement joins TRBV6-5 to TRBJ2-7; D possibly corresponds to TRBD2 (5 bases). The CDR3 DNA is TGTGCCAGCAGCCGACAAGGGCCCGGGGAAGGCGAGCAGTACTTC. Translated: CASSRQGPGEGEQYF.